Listed here are 24 T cell receptor beta chains from one sample, sequenced in a study of shared clonotypes between healthy human individuals. Profiled with immunoSEQ multiplex PCR; TCRdb holds only in-frame clones, not every one. The table has roughly 2.2 million clones, 85% to 95% seen once. The specimen was naive CD4+ T cells from PBMCs. As for subset: CD45RA+ positively selected. All receptors derive from a young man in good health. Some clones in this sample may be carry-over from other donors' samples.

V and J are TRBV2 and TRBJ2-1; 7 bases map to TRBD2. The CDR3 totals 14 residues. J gave up 0 bases and V 7 bases, and 3 bases lay outside the gene matches. Per the germline V gene, CDR1 is SNHLY and CDR2 is FYNNEI. The CDR3 protein is CASKRDYSYNEQFF. The CDR3 DNA is TGTGCCAGCAAGCGGGATTACTCCTACAATGAGCAGTTCTTC.

The J gene is TRBJ2-3, the V gene TRBV7-3, with D possibly called TRBD1 or TRBD2 (7 bases each). Trimming cost V 5 bases and J 2 bases, with 17 bases left between them. The CDR3 spans 16 residues. The germline V gene has CDR1 SGHTA and CDR2 FQGTGA. CDR3 loop: CASSEGGDSLTDTQYF. The CDR3 region has the DNA TGTGCCAGCAGCGAAGGGGGGGACAGCCTCACAGATACGCAGTATTTT.

This clone came up once. The rearrangement links TRBV27 to TRBJ2-5; TRBD2 matches at 7 bases. The CDR3 consists of 17 residues. Germline CDR1 is MNHEY and CDR2 is SMNVEV (reference sequence). V lost 3 bases, J lost 4 bases, and 14 bases stayed unmatched. The CDR3 loop reads CASSLSFTAGVVETQYF. CDR3 sequence (DNA): TGTGCCAGCAGTTTGAGTTTTACGGCGGGAGTCGTAGAGACCCAGTACTTC.

The chain recombines TRBV5-1 with TRBJ1-4; D remains unclear. CDR1 SGHRS and CDR2 YFSETQ come from the germline V gene. Deletions cut 0 bases from V and 3 bases from J, with 9 bases between. The CDR3 is 15 amino acids. The CDR3 sequence: CASSLEGSANEKLFF. CDR3 sequence (DNA): TGCGCCAGCAGCTTGGAGGGCTCTGCTAATGAAAAACTGTTTTTT.

In this sample, this clone turned up once. The sample holds other DNA sequences that translate to the same CDR3. The chain has TRBV18 and TRBJ2-7; a possible D gene is TRBD1 (6 bases). CDR1 KGHSH and CDR2 LQKENI come from the germline V gene. There are 14 residues in the CDR3. V dropped 6 bases and J dropped 1 base, with 13 bases sitting between them. The CDR3 DNA reads TGTGCCAGCTCTCGAGGACAGAGTTCCTACGAGCAGTACTTC. This gives the protein CASSRGQSSYEQYF.

This clone was seen a single time. The V call is TRBV6-5, the J call TRBJ2-1, with 11 bases fitting TRBD2. J was trimmed by 5 bases and V by 6 bases; bases with no gene match: 3. Germline CDR1 reads MNHEY; CDR2 reads SVGAGI. This CDR3 region has 14 residues. This CDR3 reads CASRIAGGNNEQFF. In nucleotides, the CDR3 is TGTGCCAGCAGAATAGCGGGAGGGAACAATGAGCAGTTCTTC.

The chain has TRBV28 and TRBJ2-3, with 10 bases matching TRBD1. The V gene's germline CDR1 is MDHEN and CDR2 SYDVKM. The CDR3 sequence is 16 residues long. V was pared by 3 bases and J by 5 bases, with 8 bases of the junction left unmatched. Written as DNA, the CDR3 is TGTGCCAGCAGTTTCAGGGACAGGGGTTTGGTAGATACGCAGTATTTT. This gives the protein CASSFRDRGLVDTQYF.

V is TRBV5-1 and J is TRBJ2-7, with 8 bases matching TRBD2. The CDR3 is made up of 14 amino acids. V lost 3 bases, J lost 7 bases, and 9 bases stayed unmatched. CDR1 is SGHRS, CDR2 YFSETQ, per germline. The DNA of the CDR3 is TGCGCCAGCAGCTCCGCTGGCGGGAGGCGGGAGCAGTACTTC. Translation: CASSSAGGRREQYF.

V and J are TRBV6-4 and TRBJ2-7; D gene uncertain. This CDR3 comprises 12 residues. Germline CDR1 MRHNA, CDR2 SNTAGT. Trimming pared 7 bases from V and 3 bases from J, leaving 10 bases between. The CDR3, as DNA: TGTGCCAGCACCGTCGGTGACTACGAGCAGTACTTC. This encodes CASTVGDYEQYF.

As for this clone: This same CDR3 is encoded by further DNA sequences in the sample. J is TRBJ2-5 and V is TRBV7-2, with D unresolved. V lost 1 base to trimming and J lost 1 base, with 1 base between them. From germline, CDR1 is SGHTA and CDR2 FQGNSA. The CDR3 contains 12 residues. The CDR3 sequence: CASSLVQETQYF. The CDR3 region has the DNA TGTGCCAGCAGCTTAGTCCAAGAGACCCAGTACTTC.

The chain has TRBV7-2 and TRBJ1-3; no reliable D call. V lost 6 bases and J 5 bases, leaving 11 bases between the germline ends. The CDR3 sequence is 13 residues long. CDR1 is SGHTA, CDR2 FQGNSA, per germline. The DNA for the CDR3 is TGTGCCAGCAGAGAGACTGCCCGAAACACCATATATTTT. Protein: CASRETARNTIYF.

V gene TRBV7-2 combines with J gene TRBJ1-2, with 7 bases matching TRBD1. The CDR3 covers 14 residues. Germline trimming cut 5 bases from V and 1 base from J; bases unmatched to any gene: 4. In germline, CDR1 is SGHTA, CDR2 FQGNSA. The CDR3 reads CASSAGGSNYGYTF. CDR3 sequence (DNA): TGTGCCAGCAGCGCAGGGGGAAGTAACTATGGCTACACCTTC.

This sequence joins TRBV29-1 and TRBJ1-2, with 8 bases aligning to TRBD1. The CDR3 runs 12 residues. J was trimmed by 2 bases and V by 6 bases; bases with no gene match: 2. Germline V gene sequence: CDR1 SQVTM, CDR2 ANQGSEA. CDR3 in DNA: TGCAGCGTCAGACAGGGGAACTATGGCTACACCTTC. It translates to CSVRQGNYGYTF.

This clone was counted only a few times. The sample holds other DNA sequences that translate to the same CDR3. The genes are TRBV19 and TRBJ2-7; 11 bases align to TRBD2. The J segment lost 2 bases and the V segment lost 9 bases, leaving 3 bases of the junction unmatched. This CDR3 is 13 amino acids long. Germline V gives CDR1 LNHDA, CDR2 SQIVND (reference sequence). CDR3 DNA sequence: TGTGCCAGCCGACTAGCGGGGACCTACGAGCAGTACTTC. It translates to CASRLAGTYEQYF.

The chain links TRBV6-1 to TRBJ2-7; 8 bases agree with TRBD2. The CDR3 totals 14 residues. Germline CDR1 reads MNHNS; CDR2 reads SASEGT. After removal of 7 bases from V and 6 bases from J, the junction contained 11 bases not matched to a gene. The CDR3, as DNA: TGTGCCAGCAAGAAGACTAGCGAGAGTCGCGAGCAGTACTTC. Its protein is CASKKTSESREQYF.

Comment on this clone: The same CDR3 is also encoded by other DNA sequences in this sample. The CDR3 DNA reads as TGTGCCAGCAGCTTGGACAGAGCCTCCTACAATGAGCAGTTCTTC. This encodes CASSLDRASYNEQFF. The chain has TRBV5-4 and TRBJ2-1; D is ambiguous. This CDR3 is built from 15 residues. V lost 0 bases and J 0 bases, leaving 7 bases between the germline ends. Germline loops: CDR1 SGHNT, CDR2 YYREEE (reference sequence).

Notes on this clone: This sample includes further DNA sequences coding for the same CDR3. This chain connects TRBV9 to TRBJ2-3; no reliable D call. CDR1 is SGDLS and CDR2 is YYNGEE in the germline V gene. The CDR3 has 12 amino acids. Trimming shortened V by 4 bases and J by 0 bases, and 3 bases separated the two germline ends. The CDR3, as DNA: TGTGCCAGCAGCCCAAGCACAGATACGCAGTATTTT. This encodes CASSPSTDTQYF.

The chain couples TRBV5-5 to TRBJ2-5; 15 bases are a match to TRBD2. The CDR3 runs 16 residues. The germline V gene encodes CDR1 SGHKS and CDR2 YYEKEE (reference sequence). The trim removed 0 bases at V and 4 bases at J, leaving 1 base unmatched. The CDR3 here is CASSLGGLAGGETQYF. For the CDR3, the DNA is TGTGCCAGCAGCTTGGGGGGACTAGCGGGAGGAGAGACCCAGTACTTC.

This clone was recorded only once. The chain joins TRBV2 to TRBJ2-1; D call uncertain. Germline V CDR1 and CDR2: SNHLY, FYNNEI. This CDR3 region has 15 residues. Trimming stripped 6 bases from V and 0 bases from J, with 12 bases between. The CDR3 DNA reads TGTGCCAGCAGGACGGACGTGAGCTCCTACAATGAGCAGTTCTTC. It is translated as CASRTDVSSYNEQFF.

The J gene is TRBJ1-2, the V gene TRBV7-2, with D tentatively TRBD1 (6 bases). Germline CDR1 is SGHTA and CDR2 is FQGNSA. The V end lost 2 bases, the J end lost 4 bases, and 11 bases lay between the germline ends. The CDR3 is 14 amino acids. CDR3 in DNA: TGTGCCAGCAGCTTATATCAGGGGAGCTATGGCTACACCTTC. Its translation: CASSLYQGSYGYTF.

This clone was recorded only once. The J gene is TRBJ2-6, the V gene TRBV27; perhaps TRBD2 as D (6 bases). Germline V gene lookup returns CDR1 MNHEY and CDR2 SMNVEV (reference sequence). The ends were cut back, 2 bases at V and 2 bases at J, with 16 bases in the middle. This CDR3 has 18 amino acids. CDR3 amino acids: CASSLRTGENPGANVLTF. The CDR3 nucleotides are TGTGCCAGCAGTTTACGGACGGGAGAGAACCCTGGGGCCAACGTCCTGACTTTC.

CDR3 protein: CASSLDGTGGARQPQHF. The CDR3 DNA reads TGCGCCAGCAGCTTGGATGGGACAGGGGGCGCGCGCCAGCCCCAGCATTTT. This chain connects TRBV5-1 to TRBJ1-5; TRBD1 aligns across 12 bases. With V trimmed by 0 bases and J by 7 bases, 8 bases remained unmatched. CDR3 length: 17 residues. CDR1 SGHRS and CDR2 YFSETQ come from the germline V gene.

J is TRBJ1-2 and V is TRBV28; D not resolved. This CDR3 is 12 amino acids long. Trimming cost V 6 bases and J 2 bases, with 7 bases left between them. Per germline, CDR1 MDHEN and CDR2 SYDVKM. CDR3 in DNA: TGTGCCAGCAGGTACGGAAACTATGGCTACACCTTC. Protein: CASRYGNYGYTF.

In the case of this clone: Other DNA sequences in the same sample also yield this CDR3. The chain uses TRBV19 and TRBJ2-6; no reliable D call. The CDR3 loop spans 15 amino acids. V dropped 1 base and J dropped 0 bases, with 4 bases sitting between them. Germline V gene data show CDR1 as LNHDA and CDR2 as SQIVND (reference sequence). This CDR3 reads CASSIGHSGANVLTF. The CDR3, as DNA: TGTGCCAGTAGTATAGGGCACTCTGGGGCCAACGTCCTGACTTTC.